These T cell receptor beta chains were read from a single sample in a study of T cell repertoires in cytomegalovirus infection. TCRdb re-called the reads with MiXCR, one entry per CDR3 protein. In the table there are nearly 550,000 distinct CDR3 sequences, 15% to 20% of which are singletons. The sequencing sample was made of CD8+ T cells from PBMCs. Receptors originate from a human donor in good health (CMV status not recorded). Some clones in this sample may be carry-over from other donors' samples. Each CDR3 is given with its conserved first and last residue. The order of the fields is D gene, clone size, V gene, J gene, CDR3 protein, CDR3 DNA. The D gene is left open where the match is weak. Only part of the rows carry a size: once, few, many, or a class if the clone is expanded.

D gene: NA
clone size: many
V gene: TRBV6-5
J gene: TRBJ1-5
CDR3 protein: CASSYSVSGEAQHF
CDR3 DNA: TGTGCCAGCAGTTACAGTGTGTCCGGGGAGGCCCAGCATTTT

D gene: NA
clone size: NA
V gene: TRBV7-6
J gene: TRBJ2-5
CDR3 protein: CACSPAGGQETQYF
CDR3 DNA: TGTGCCTGCAGCCCCGCTGGCGGGCAAGAGACCCAGTACTTC

D gene: TRBD1
clone size: NA
V gene: TRBV28
J gene: TRBJ2-5
CDR3 protein: CASSFRDRGPVYPF
CDR3 DNA: TGTGCCAGCAGTTTCCGGGACAGGGGGCCTGTCTATCCATTC

D gene: NA
clone size: many
V gene: TRBV12-3/TRBV12-4
J gene: TRBJ1-1
CDR3 protein: CASRSARGVTEAFF
CDR3 DNA: TGTGCCAGCAGATCGGCCAGGGGAGTCACTGAAGCTTTCTTT

D gene: TRBD2
clone size: many
V gene: TRBV6-1
J gene: TRBJ2-7
CDR3 protein: CASRTGTSGGSYEQYF
CDR3 DNA: TGTGCCAGCAGAACCGGGACTAGCGGGGGGTCCTACGAGCAGTACTTC

D gene: TRBD2
clone size: NA
V gene: TRBV6-2/TRBV6-3
J gene: TRBJ2-5
CDR3 protein: CASSYSVSGGVQETQYF
CDR3 DNA: TGTGCCAGCAGTTACTCTGTTAGCGGGGGGGTCCAAGAGACCCAGTACTTC

D gene: NA
clone size: many
V gene: TRBV7-2
J gene: TRBJ2-1
CDR3 protein: CASSPRGRYEQFF
CDR3 DNA: TGTGCCAGCAGCCCACGGGGGCGGTATGAGCAGTTCTTC

D gene: NA
clone size: few
V gene: TRBV7-9
J gene: TRBJ1-2
CDR3 protein: CASTGGETGPAYGYTF
CDR3 DNA: TGTGCCAGCACGGGGGGAGAGACAGGTCCTGCCTATGGCTACACCTTC

D gene: NA
clone size: many
V gene: TRBV6-1
J gene: TRBJ2-7
CDR3 protein: CASRTTYEQYF
CDR3 DNA: TGTGCCAGCAGGACCACTTACGAGCAGTACTTC

D gene: NA
clone size: NA
V gene: TRBV12-3/TRBV12-4
J gene: TRBJ2-5
CDR3 protein: CASSSPEGRSQETQYF
CDR3 DNA: TGTGCCAGCAGTTCGCCTGAGGGACGGTCCCAAGAGACCCAGTACTTC

D gene: NA
clone size: many
V gene: TRBV20-1
J gene: TRBJ1-1
CDR3 protein: CSARDSPKGSTEAFF
CDR3 DNA: TGCAGTGCTAGAGATTCCCCTAAGGGTTCCACTGAAGCTTTCTTT

D gene: NA
clone size: few
V gene: TRBV4-1
J gene: TRBJ1-5
CDR3 protein: CASSQDPVVKGNQPQHF
CDR3 DNA: TGCGCCAGCAGCCAAGATCCGGTTGTCAAAGGCAATCAGCCCCAGCATTTT

D gene: NA
clone size: many
V gene: TRBV6-5
J gene: TRBJ2-6
CDR3 protein: CASSYSDRDGSGANVLTF
CDR3 DNA: TGTGCCAGCAGTTACTCGGACAGAGACGGCTCTGGGGCCAACGTCCTGACTTTC

D gene: NA
clone size: many
V gene: TRBV7-8
J gene: TRBJ1-5
CDR3 protein: CASSSELPLRMDHQPQHF
CDR3 DNA: TGTGCCAGCAGCTCCGAGTTACCCTTACGGATGGACCATCAGCCCCAGCATTTT

D gene: TRBD2
clone size: many
V gene: TRBV7-6
J gene: TRBJ2-1
CDR3 protein: CASRHTSGGDNEQFF
CDR3 DNA: TGTGCCAGCAGGCACACTAGCGGGGGTGACAATGAGCAGTTCTTC

D gene: NA
clone size: few
V gene: TRBV15
J gene: TRBJ1-1
CDR3 protein: CATSRDVGNEAFF
CDR3 DNA: TGTGCCACCAGCAGAGATGTGGGGAATGAAGCTTTCTTT

D gene: TRBD1
clone size: NA
V gene: TRBV25-1
J gene: TRBJ2-5
CDR3 protein: CASSEAGQGETQYF
CDR3 DNA: TGTGCCAGCAGTGAGGCAGGACAGGGGGAGACCCAGTACTTC

D gene: NA
clone size: few
V gene: TRBV27
J gene: TRBJ2-2
CDR3 protein: CASSYGQNTGELFF
CDR3 DNA: TGTGCCAGCAGCTACGGACAGAACACCGGGGAGCTGTTTTTT

D gene: NA
clone size: NA
V gene: TRBV28
J gene: TRBJ1-2
CDR3 protein: CASSISSTGLYGYTF
CDR3 DNA: TGTGCCAGCAGTATCTCCTCAACAGGGCTATATGGCTACACCTTC

D gene: NA
clone size: few
V gene: TRBV27
J gene: TRBJ2-1
CDR3 protein: CASSSLTGPVYNEQFF
CDR3 DNA: TGTGCCAGCAGTTCCCTTACGGGACCAGTCTACAATGAGCAGTTCTTC

D gene: TRBD1
clone size: few
V gene: TRBV7-9
J gene: TRBJ1-6
CDR3 protein: CASSLMKTGHLHF
CDR3 DNA: TGTGCCAGCAGCTTGATGAAGACAGGGCACCTCCACTTT

D gene: NA
clone size: many
V gene: TRBV2
J gene: TRBJ2-7
CDR3 protein: CASRGGIYEQYF
CDR3 DNA: TGTGCCAGCAGAGGGGGAATCTACGAGCAGTACTTC

D gene: NA
clone size: few
V gene: TRBV4-2
J gene: TRBJ1-1
CDR3 protein: CASSQDLAGVTEAFF
CDR3 DNA: TGTGCCAGCAGCCAAGATTTGGCGGGAGTCACTGAAGCTTTCTTT

D gene: NA
clone size: NA
V gene: TRBV30
J gene: TRBJ1-1
CDR3 protein: CAWSVGWTEAFF
CDR3 DNA: TGTGCCTGGAGTGTAGGGTGGACTGAAGCTTTCTTT

D gene: NA
clone size: many
V gene: TRBV7-7
J gene: TRBJ2-5
CDR3 protein: CASSSEATSGRTQYF
CDR3 DNA: TGTGCCAGCAGCTCCGAAGCCACCTCCGGTCGAACCCAGTACTTC

D gene: NA
clone size: many
V gene: TRBV7-9
J gene: TRBJ2-1
CDR3 protein: CASSPVHDDEQFF
CDR3 DNA: TGTGCCAGCAGCCCCGTCCATGACGATGAGCAGTTCTTC

D gene: NA
clone size: few
V gene: TRBV20-1
J gene: TRBJ1-1
CDR3 protein: CSAPGTTSGNTEAFF
CDR3 DNA: TGCAGTGCCCCCGGGACAACATCGGGGAACACTGAAGCTTTCTTT

D gene: NA
clone size: many
V gene: TRBV2
J gene: TRBJ2-1
CDR3 protein: CACKRGEQFF
CDR3 DNA: TGTGCCTGTAAGAGGGGGGAGCAGTTCTTC

D gene: TRBD1
clone size: NA
V gene: TRBV24-1
J gene: TRBJ2-7
CDR3 protein: CATSDPDRDYEQYF
CDR3 DNA: TGTGCCACCAGTGACCCCGACAGGGACTACGAGCAGTACTTC

D gene: NA
clone size: few
V gene: TRBV6-2/TRBV6-3
J gene: TRBJ2-7
CDR3 protein: CASSYSKPKGHYEQYF
CDR3 DNA: TGTGCCAGCAGTTACTCGAAGCCAAAGGGCCACTACGAGCAGTACTTC

D gene: TRBD1
clone size: few
V gene: TRBV7-9
J gene: TRBJ1-2
CDR3 protein: CASSQGEANYGYTF
CDR3 DNA: TGTGCCAGCAGCCAGGGGGAAGCTAACTATGGCTACACCTTC

D gene: NA
clone size: few
V gene: TRBV27
J gene: TRBJ2-7
CDR3 protein: CASSLSPLLYEQYF
CDR3 DNA: TGTGCCAGCAGTTTATCGCCACTGCTCTACGAGCAGTACTTC

D gene: NA
clone size: NA
V gene: TRBV4-2
J gene: TRBJ2-7
CDR3 protein: CASSPQGGRYEQYF
CDR3 DNA: TGTGCCAGCAGCCCACAGGGGGGGAGGTACGAGCAGTACTTC

D gene: TRBD1
clone size: many
V gene: TRBV7-9
J gene: TRBJ2-7
CDR3 protein: CASSQGVNEQYF
CDR3 DNA: TGTGCCAGCAGCCAGGGGGTTAACGAGCAGTACTTC

D gene: TRBD1
clone size: NA
V gene: TRBV13
J gene: TRBJ2-2
CDR3 protein: CASSFTTGANTGELFF
CDR3 DNA: TGTGCCAGCAGCTTCACAACAGGGGCGAACACCGGGGAGCTGTTTTTT

D gene: NA
clone size: NA
V gene: TRBV19
J gene: TRBJ2-2
CDR3 protein: CASIDMGGSGELFF
CDR3 DNA: TGTGCCAGTATCGATATGGGGGGCTCCGGGGAGCTGTTTTTT

D gene: TRBD1
clone size: NA
V gene: TRBV24-1
J gene: TRBJ1-2
CDR3 protein: CATSDPGQGATNYGYTF
CDR3 DNA: TGTGCCACCAGTGACCCAGGACAGGGGGCGACAAACTATGGCTACACCTTC

D gene: NA
clone size: few
V gene: TRBV27
J gene: TRBJ2-5
CDR3 protein: CASSLSRGVETQYF
CDR3 DNA: TGTGCCAGCAGTTTATCGAGAGGGGTAGAGACCCAGTACTTC

D gene: NA
clone size: few
V gene: TRBV20-1
J gene: TRBJ1-3
CDR3 protein: CSARDPSGGHSGNTIYF
CDR3 DNA: TGCAGTGCTAGAGACCCATCCGGCGGCCACTCTGGAAACACCATATATTTT

D gene: TRBD1
clone size: NA
V gene: TRBV19
J gene: TRBJ1-2
CDR3 protein: CAISRTGVSYGYTF
CDR3 DNA: TGTGCCATTAGCAGGACAGGGGTATCCTATGGCTACACCTTC

D gene: NA
clone size: NA
V gene: TRBV7-9
J gene: TRBJ2-7
CDR3 protein: CASSLDYEQCF
CDR3 DNA: TGTGCCAGCAGCCTTGACTACGAGCAGTGCTTC

D gene: NA
clone size: few
V gene: TRBV28
J gene: TRBJ1-1
CDR3 protein: CASSFYRGGNTEAFF
CDR3 DNA: TGTGCCAGCAGTTTTTATCGGGGAGGGAACACTGAAGCTTTCTTT

D gene: NA
clone size: few
V gene: TRBV19
J gene: TRBJ1-5
CDR3 protein: CASSITTADDSNQPQHF
CDR3 DNA: TGTGCCAGTAGTATTACTACGGCCGATGATAGCAATCAGCCCCAGCATTTT

D gene: TRBD1
clone size: many
V gene: TRBV2
J gene: TRBJ1-4
CDR3 protein: CAGRQGAAEKLFF
CDR3 DNA: TGTGCCGGAAGACAGGGGGCGGCTGAAAAACTGTTTTTT

D gene: NA
clone size: many
V gene: TRBV7-3
J gene: TRBJ1-1
CDR3 protein: CASSYTNGAEAFF
CDR3 DNA: TGTGCCAGCAGCTACACAAATGGGGCTGAAGCTTTCTTT

D gene: NA
clone size: NA
V gene: TRBV28
J gene: TRBJ1-1
CDR3 protein: CASRNRAAGVNTEAFF
CDR3 DNA: TGTGCCAGCAGGAACAGGGCCGCGGGGGTGAACACTGAAGCTTTCTTT

D gene: TRBD1
clone size: NA
V gene: TRBV20-1
J gene: TRBJ2-7
CDR3 protein: CSASTSGTGVGEQYF
CDR3 DNA: TGCAGTGCTAGTACATCCGGGACAGGGGTCGGCGAGCAGTACTTC

D gene: NA
clone size: few
V gene: TRBV3-1
J gene: TRBJ2-1
CDR3 protein: CASSFQRGGEQFF
CDR3 DNA: TGTGCCAGCAGCTTCCAACGCGGTGGGGAGCAGTTCTTC

D gene: NA
clone size: few
V gene: TRBV4-1
J gene: TRBJ1-2
CDR3 protein: CASSQGRNLYGYTF
CDR3 DNA: TGCGCCAGCAGCCAAGGGCGGAACCTCTATGGCTACACCTTC

D gene: TRBD1
clone size: NA
V gene: TRBV7-9
J gene: TRBJ1-2
CDR3 protein: CASSSDRESDTF
CDR3 DNA: TGTGCCAGCAGCTCAGACAGGGAAAGTGACACCTTC

D gene: NA
clone size: few
V gene: TRBV15
J gene: TRBJ2-1
CDR3 protein: CATSSRSDEQFF
CDR3 DNA: TGTGCCACCAGCTCCCGATCGGATGAGCAGTTCTTC

D gene: NA
clone size: many
V gene: TRBV7-2
J gene: TRBJ1-1
CDR3 protein: CASSLAGGIEAFF
CDR3 DNA: TGTGCCAGCAGCTTAGCAGGAGGAATTGAAGCTTTCTTT